This T cell receptor beta chain originates from a study of a mutant IDH1 vaccine in newly diagnosed glioma. Only in-frame clones appear in the TCRdb table, and some are missing; sequencing was by immunoSEQ multiplex PCR. The sample includes approximately 47,000 clones, around 90% of them seen just once. This clone was counted a few times. Its target is unknown. The V and J ends lost 4 bases and 2 bases respectively, with 8 bases between them. Germline V CDR1 and CDR2: LNHNV, YYDKDF (reference sequence). This CDR3 contains 13 residues. Time point described: week 35, safety follow-up. A 20-mer mutant IDH1 peptide at 300 ug was injected subcutaneously with topical imiquimod.

The specimen comprised PBMCs, sampled from a glioma patient whose treatment included an IDH1 peptide vaccine. The genes are TRBV15 and TRBJ1-2; a weak D match, TRBD1 (5 bases). This sequence originates from a woman between 35 and 50 years old with glioma. Here the CDR3 reads CATSNTGNYGYTF. In nucleotides, the CDR3 is TGTGCCACCAGCAATACAGGAAACTATGGCTACACCTTC. The whole variable domain, remainder taken from reference TRBV15 and TRBJ1-2, is DAMVIQNPRYQVTQFGKPVTLSCSQTLNHNVMYWYQQKSSQAPKLLFHYYDKDFNNEADTPDNFQSRRPNTSFCFLDIRSPGLGDTAMYLCATSNTGNYGYTFGSGTRLTVV.